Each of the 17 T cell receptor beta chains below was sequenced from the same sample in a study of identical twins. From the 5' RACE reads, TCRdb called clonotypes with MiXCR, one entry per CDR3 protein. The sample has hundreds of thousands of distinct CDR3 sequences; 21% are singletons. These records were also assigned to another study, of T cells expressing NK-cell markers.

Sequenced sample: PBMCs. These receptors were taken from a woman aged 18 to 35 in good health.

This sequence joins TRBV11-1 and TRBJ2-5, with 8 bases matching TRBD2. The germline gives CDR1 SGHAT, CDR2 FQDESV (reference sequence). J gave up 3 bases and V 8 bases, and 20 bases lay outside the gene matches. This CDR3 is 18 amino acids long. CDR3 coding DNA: TGTGCCAGCGGAAAAGGGCTAGCGGGTTCGGCCCGAAAAGAGACCCAGTACTTC. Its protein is CASGKGLAGSARKETQYF.

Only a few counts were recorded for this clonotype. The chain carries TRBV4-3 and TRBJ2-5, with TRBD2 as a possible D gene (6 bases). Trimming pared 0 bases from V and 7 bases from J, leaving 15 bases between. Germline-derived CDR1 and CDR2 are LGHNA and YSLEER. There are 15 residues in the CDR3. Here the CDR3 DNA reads TGCGCCAGCAGCCAAGATAGCGGTCGGTGGGGGACCCAGTACTTC. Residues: CASSQDSGRWGTQYF.

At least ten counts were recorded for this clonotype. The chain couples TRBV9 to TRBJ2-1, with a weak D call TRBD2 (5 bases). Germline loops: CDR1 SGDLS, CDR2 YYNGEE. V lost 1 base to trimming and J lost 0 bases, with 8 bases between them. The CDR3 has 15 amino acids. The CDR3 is CASSVSGTSYNEQFF. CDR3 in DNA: TGTGCCAGCAGCGTAAGCGGTACCTCCTACAATGAGCAGTTCTTC.

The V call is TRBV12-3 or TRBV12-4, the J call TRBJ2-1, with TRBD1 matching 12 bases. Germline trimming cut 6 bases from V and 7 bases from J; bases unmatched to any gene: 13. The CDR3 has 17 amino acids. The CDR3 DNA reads TGTGCCAGCAGATTCACTGCCGGGACAGGGGGCAAGAATGAGCAGTTCTTC. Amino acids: CASRFTAGTGGKNEQFF.

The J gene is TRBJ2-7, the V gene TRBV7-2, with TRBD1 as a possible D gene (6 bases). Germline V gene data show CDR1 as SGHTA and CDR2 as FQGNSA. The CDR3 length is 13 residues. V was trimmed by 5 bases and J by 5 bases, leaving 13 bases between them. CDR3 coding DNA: TGTGCCAGCAGCCCTGGGACACTCCACGAGCAGTACTTC. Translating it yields CASSPGTLHEQYF.

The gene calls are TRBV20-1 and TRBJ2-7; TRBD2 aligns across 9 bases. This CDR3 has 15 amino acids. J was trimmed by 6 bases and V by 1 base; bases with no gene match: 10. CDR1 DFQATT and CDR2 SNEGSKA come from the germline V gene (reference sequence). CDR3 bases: TGCAGTGCTAGAGGCGCCCCGGGACTAGCTCCCGAGCAGTACTTC. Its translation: CSARGAPGLAPEQYF.

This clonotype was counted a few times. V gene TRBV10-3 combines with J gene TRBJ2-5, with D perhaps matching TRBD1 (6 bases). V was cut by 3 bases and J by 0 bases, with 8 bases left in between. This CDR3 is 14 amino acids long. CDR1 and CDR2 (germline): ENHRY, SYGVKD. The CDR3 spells CAISDQGYQETQYF. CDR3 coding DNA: TGTGCCATCAGTGATCAGGGGTACCAAGAGACCCAGTACTTC.

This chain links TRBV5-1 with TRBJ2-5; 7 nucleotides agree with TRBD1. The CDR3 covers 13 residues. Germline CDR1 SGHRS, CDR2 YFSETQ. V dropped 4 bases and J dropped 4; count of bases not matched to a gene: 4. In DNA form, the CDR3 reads TGCGCCAGCAGCGGAGGACAGGCAGAGACCCAGTACTTC. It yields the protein CASSGGQAETQYF.

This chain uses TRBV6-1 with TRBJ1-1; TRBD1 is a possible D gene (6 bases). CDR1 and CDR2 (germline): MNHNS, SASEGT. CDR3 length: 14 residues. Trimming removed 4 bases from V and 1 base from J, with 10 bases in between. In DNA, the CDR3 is TGTGCCAGCAGTGTAGACAGGCCGAACACTGAAGCTTTCTTT. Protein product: CASSVDRPNTEAFF.

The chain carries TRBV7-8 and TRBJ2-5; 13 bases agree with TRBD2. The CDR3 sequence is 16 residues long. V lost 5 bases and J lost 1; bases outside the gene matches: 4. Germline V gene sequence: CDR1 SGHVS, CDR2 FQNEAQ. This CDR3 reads CASSATSGGIQETQYF. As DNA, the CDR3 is TGTGCCAGCAGCGCGACTAGCGGGGGGATCCAAGAGACCCAGTACTTC.

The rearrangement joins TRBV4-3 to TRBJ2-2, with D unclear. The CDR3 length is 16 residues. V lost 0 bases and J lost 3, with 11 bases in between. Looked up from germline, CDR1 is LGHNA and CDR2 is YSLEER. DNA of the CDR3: TGCGCCAGCAGCCAAGAAAGGGCCTCTTACACCGGGGAGCTGTTTTTT. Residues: CASSQERASYTGELFF.

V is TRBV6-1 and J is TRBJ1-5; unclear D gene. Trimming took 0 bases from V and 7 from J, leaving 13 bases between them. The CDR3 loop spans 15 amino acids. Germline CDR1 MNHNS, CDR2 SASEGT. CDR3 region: CASSEAGVSRQPQHF. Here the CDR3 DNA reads TGTGCCAGCAGTGAAGCAGGAGTTTCGAGGCAGCCCCAGCATTTT.

The CDR3 reads CASSPEVNEQFF. DNA of the CDR3: TGTGCCAGCAGTCCCGAGGTCAATGAGCAGTTCTTC. The V call is TRBV2, the J call TRBJ2-1; no clear D gene. Germline-derived CDR1 and CDR2 are SNHLY and FYNNEI. The CDR3 is 12 amino acids. Trimming cost V 5 bases and J 6 bases, with 8 bases left between them.

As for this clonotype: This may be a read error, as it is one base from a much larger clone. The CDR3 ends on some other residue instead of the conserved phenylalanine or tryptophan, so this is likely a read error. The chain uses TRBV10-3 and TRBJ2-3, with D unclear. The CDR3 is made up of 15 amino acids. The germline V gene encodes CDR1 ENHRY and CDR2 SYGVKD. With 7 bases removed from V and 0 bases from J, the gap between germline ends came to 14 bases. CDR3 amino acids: CAITVGSSSTDTQYL. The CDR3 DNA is TGTGCCATCACGGTAGGATCCTCTAGCACAGATACGCAGTATTTG.

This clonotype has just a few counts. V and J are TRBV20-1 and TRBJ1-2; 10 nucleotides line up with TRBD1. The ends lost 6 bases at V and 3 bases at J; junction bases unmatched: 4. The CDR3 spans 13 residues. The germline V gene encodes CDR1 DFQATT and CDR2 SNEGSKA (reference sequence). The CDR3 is CSADGTGDYGYTF. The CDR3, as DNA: TGCAGTGCGGACGGGACAGGGGACTATGGCTACACCTTC.

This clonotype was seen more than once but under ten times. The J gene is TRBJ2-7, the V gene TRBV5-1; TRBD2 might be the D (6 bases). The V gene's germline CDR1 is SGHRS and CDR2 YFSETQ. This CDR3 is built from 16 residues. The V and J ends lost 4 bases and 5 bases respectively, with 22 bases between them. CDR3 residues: CASSPPGTAMVDEQYF. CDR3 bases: TGCGCCAGCAGCCCCCCCGGGACTGCAATGGTTGACGAGCAGTACTTC.

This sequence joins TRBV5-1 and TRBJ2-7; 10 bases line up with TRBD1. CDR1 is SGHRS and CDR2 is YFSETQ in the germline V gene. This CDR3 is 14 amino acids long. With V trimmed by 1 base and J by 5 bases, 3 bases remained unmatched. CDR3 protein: CASSLPGTGDEQYF. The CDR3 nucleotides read TGCGCCAGCAGCTTGCCCGGGACAGGGGACGAGCAGTACTTC.